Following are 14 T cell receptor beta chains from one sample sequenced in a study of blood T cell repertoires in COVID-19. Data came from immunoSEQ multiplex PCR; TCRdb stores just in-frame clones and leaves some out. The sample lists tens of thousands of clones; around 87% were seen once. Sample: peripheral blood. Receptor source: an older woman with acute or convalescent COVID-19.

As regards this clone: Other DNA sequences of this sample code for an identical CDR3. The CDR3 sequence: CASSVGAGGPYNEQFF. The CDR3 DNA reads as TGTGCCAGCAGCGTCGGAGCGGGAGGGCCCTACAATGAGCAGTTCTTC. The J gene is TRBJ2-1, the V gene TRBV9; 10 bases line up with TRBD2. V lost 2 bases to trimming and J lost 2 bases; unmatched junction nucleotides: 4. The CDR3 is 16 amino acids. The V gene's germline CDR1 is SGDLS and CDR2 YYNGEE. Supplemented by reference TRBV9 and TRBJ2-1, the full variable domain reads DSGVTQTPKHLITATGQRVTLRCSPRSGDLSVYWYQQSLDQGLQFLIQYYNGEERAKGNILERFSAQQFPDLHSELNLSSLELGDSALYFCASSVGAGGPYNEQFFGPGTRLTVL.

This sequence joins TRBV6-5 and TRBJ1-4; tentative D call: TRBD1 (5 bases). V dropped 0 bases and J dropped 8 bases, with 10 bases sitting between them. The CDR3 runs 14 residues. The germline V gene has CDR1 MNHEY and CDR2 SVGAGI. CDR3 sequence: CASSYSGAREKLFF. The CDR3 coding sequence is TGTGCCAGCAGTTACTCAGGGGCGAGGGAAAAACTGTTTTTT.

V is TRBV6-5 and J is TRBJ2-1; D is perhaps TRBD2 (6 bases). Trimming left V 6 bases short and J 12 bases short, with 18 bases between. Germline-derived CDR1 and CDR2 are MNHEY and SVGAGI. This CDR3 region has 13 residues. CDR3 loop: CASRDAGTYWQFF. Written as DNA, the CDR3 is TGTGCCAGCAGAGATGCGGGGACCTATTGGCAGTTCTTC.

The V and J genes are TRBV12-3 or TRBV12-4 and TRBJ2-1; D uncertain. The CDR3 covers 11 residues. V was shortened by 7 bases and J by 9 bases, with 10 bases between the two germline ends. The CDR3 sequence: CASTRGFEQFF. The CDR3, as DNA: TGTGCCAGCACTAGAGGTTTTGAGCAGTTCTTC.

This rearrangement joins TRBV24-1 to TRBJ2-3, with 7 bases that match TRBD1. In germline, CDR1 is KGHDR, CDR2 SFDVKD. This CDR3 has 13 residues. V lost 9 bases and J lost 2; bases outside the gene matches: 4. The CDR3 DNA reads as TGTGCCACCGAGGACAGGTCCACAGATACGCAGTATTTT. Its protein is CATEDRSTDTQYF.

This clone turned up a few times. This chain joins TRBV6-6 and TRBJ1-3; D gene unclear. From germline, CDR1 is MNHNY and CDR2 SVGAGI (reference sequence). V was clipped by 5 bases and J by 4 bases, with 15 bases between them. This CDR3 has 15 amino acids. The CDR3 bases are TGTGCCAGCAGTACCCGTGTGGCGGAAGGAAACACCATATATTTT. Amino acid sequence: CASSTRVAEGNTIYF.

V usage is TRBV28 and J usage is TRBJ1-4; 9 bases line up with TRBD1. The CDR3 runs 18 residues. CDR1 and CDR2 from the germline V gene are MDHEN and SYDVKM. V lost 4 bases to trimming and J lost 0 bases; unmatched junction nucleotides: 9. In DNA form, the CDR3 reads TGTGCCAGCAGTTCGTGGGACAGGGTCTCGTCAACTAATGAAAAACTGTTTTTT. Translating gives CASSSWDRVSSTNEKLFF. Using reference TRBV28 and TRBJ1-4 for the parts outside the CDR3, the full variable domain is DVKVTQSSRYLVKRTGEKVFLECVQDMDHENMFWYRQDPGLGLRLIYFSYDVKMKEKGDIPEGYSVSREKKERFSLILESASTNQTSMYLCASSSWDRVSSTNEKLFFGSGTQLSVL.

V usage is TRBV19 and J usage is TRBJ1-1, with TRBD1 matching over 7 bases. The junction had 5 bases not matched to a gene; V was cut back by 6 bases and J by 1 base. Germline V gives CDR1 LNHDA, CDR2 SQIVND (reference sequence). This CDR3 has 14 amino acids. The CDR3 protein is CASRDWTGNTEAFF. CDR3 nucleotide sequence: TGTGCCAGTAGGGACTGGACAGGGAACACTGAAGCTTTCTTT.

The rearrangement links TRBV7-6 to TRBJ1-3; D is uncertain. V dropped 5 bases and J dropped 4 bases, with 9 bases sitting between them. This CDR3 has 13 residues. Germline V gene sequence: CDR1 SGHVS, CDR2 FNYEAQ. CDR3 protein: CASSSSQGNTIYF. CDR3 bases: TGTGCCAGCAGCAGCTCCCAAGGAAACACCATATATTTT.

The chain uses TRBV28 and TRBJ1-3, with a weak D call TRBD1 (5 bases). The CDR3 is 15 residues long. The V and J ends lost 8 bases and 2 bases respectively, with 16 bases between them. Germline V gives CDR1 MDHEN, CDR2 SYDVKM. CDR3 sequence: CASLGGPIAGNTIYF. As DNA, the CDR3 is TGTGCCAGCCTGGGGGGTCCGATAGCTGGAAACACCATATATTTT.

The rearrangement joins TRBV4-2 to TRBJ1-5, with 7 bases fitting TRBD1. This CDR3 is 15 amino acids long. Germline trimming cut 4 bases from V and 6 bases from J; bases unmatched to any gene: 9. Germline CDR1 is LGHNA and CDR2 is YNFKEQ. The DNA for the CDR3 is TGTGCCAGCAGCCCCCAAACAGGGGTGGGTCAGCCCCAGCATTTT. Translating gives CASSPQTGVGQPQHF.

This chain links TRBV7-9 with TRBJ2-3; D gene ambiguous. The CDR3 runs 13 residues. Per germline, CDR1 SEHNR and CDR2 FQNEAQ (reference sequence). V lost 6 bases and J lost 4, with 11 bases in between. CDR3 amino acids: CASRLLSADTQYF. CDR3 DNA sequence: TGTGCCAGCAGATTGCTAAGCGCAGATACGCAGTATTTT.

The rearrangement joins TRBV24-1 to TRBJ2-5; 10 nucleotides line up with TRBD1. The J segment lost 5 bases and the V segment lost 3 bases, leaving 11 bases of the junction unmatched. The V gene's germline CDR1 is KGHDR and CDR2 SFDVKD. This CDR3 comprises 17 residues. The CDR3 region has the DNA TGTGCCACCAGTGATCCAGGTCCGGGACAGGGGCGGGAGACCCAGTACTTC. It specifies CATSDPGPGQGRETQYF.

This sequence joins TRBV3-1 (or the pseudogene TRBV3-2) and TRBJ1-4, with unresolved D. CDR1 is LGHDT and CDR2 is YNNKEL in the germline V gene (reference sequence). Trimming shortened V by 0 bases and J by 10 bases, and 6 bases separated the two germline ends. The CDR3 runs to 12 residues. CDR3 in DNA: TGTGCCAGCAGCCAAGATGGCGGAAAACTGTTTTTT. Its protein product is CASSQDGGKLFF.